This TCR beta chain came from a study of T cells after yellow fever vaccination. Looking at the study overall: For low cell numbers, libraries were made with SMART-Seq v4 Ultra Low Input.

The V and J ends lost 7 bases and 5 bases, in that order; junction bases with no gene match: 9. This CDR3 has 14 amino acids. Germline loops: CDR1 SGHRS, CDR2 YFSETQ. This clonotype has only a few counts. What it binds is unknown. Making TCR cDNA involved 5'RACE template switching, which added UMIs and a universal primer site. TCRdb passed the 5' RACE reads through MiXCR, listing each CDR3 protein once. The sample carries some 350,000 distinct CDR3 sequences, about 4% recorded once. Findings and caveats of the study: Overlap between CD4 and CD8 compartments was detected for a small share of clonotypes.

This specimen consisted of PBMCs, obtained 5 days after the yellow fever booster vaccination. V gene TRBV5-1 combines with J gene TRBJ1-2; 9 nucleotides align to TRBD1. This sequence was found in a man younger than 30 who received the YFV17D yellow fever vaccine. The chain's CDR3 is CASGNSGQGYGYTF. In nucleotides, the CDR3 is TGCGCCAGCGGAAATTCGGGACAGGGATATGGCTACACCTTC.